This T cell receptor (beta chain) originates from a study of shared clonotypes between healthy human individuals. TCRdb's copy holds only in-frame clones and misses some; the assay was immunoSEQ multiplex PCR. The sample includes about 2.1 million clones, approximately 94% of them seen just once. This clone was observed a handful of times. Naive CD8 cells lacked CD45RO and underwent positive selection for CCR7, leaving out terminally differentiated effector memory CD45RA+ cells. The V end lost 0 bases, the J end lost 5 bases, and 11 bases lay between the germline ends. Germline CDR1 and CDR2: SGHVS and FNYEAQ. CDR3 length equals 14 residues.

This clonotype originated in a man between 18 and 29 years old in good health. Some clones in this sample may be carry-over from other donors' samples. Sequenced: naive CD8+ T cells from PBMCs. V is TRBV7-6 and J is TRBJ2-7, with D maybe TRBD2 (5 bases). In nucleotides, the CDR3 is TGTGCCAGCAGCTTAGCGGGAGCAGGCCACGAGCAGTACTTC. It translates to CASSLAGAGHEQYF. The full variable domain, in which reference TRBV7-6 and TRBJ2-7 provide the parts outside the CDR3, is GAGVSQSPRYKVTKRGQDVALRCDPISGHVSLYWYRQALGQGPEFLTYFNYEAQQDKSGLPNDRFSAERPEGSISTLTIQRTEQRDSAMYRCASSLAGAGHEQYFGPGTRLTVT.